The entry below describes one T cell receptor (beta chain). The germline CDR1 and CDR2 sequences are LNHDA and SQIVND (reference sequence). The CDR3 is 14 residues long. Trimming took 1 base from V and 1 from J, leaving 7 bases between them. The data originate from a study of blood T cell repertoires in COVID-19. The repertoire was sequenced with immunoSEQ multiplex PCR; TCRdb's copy has only in-frame clones and lacks some. The sample lists around 450,000 clones; about 89% were seen once. The clonotype was recovered from a woman aged 25-40 years with acute or convalescent COVID-19. The sequenced sample consisted of peripheral blood. The rearrangement joins TRBV19 to TRBJ1-1; D perhaps matches TRBD1 (6 bases). Here the CDR3 DNA reads TGTGCCAGTAGTATAGGGGGGCGGAACACTGAAGCTTTCTTT. It is translated as CASSIGGRNTEAFF.